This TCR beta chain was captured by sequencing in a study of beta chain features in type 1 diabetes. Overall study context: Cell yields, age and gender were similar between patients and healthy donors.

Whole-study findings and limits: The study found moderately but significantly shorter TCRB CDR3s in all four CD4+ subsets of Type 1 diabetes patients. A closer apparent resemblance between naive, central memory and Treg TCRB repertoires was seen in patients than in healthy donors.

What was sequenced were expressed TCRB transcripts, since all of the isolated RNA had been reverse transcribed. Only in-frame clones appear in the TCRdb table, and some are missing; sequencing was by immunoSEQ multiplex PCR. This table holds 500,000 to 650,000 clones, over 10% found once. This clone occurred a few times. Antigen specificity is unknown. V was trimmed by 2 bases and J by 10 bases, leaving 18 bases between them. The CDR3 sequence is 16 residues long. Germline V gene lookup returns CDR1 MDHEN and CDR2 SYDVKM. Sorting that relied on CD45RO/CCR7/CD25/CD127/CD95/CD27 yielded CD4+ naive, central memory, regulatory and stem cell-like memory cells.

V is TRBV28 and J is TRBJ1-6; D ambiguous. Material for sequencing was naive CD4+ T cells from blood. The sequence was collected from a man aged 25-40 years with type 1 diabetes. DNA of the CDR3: TGTGCCAGCAGTTTACGGAGCCCAATAGAGTTATCACCCCTCCACTTT. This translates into CASSLRSPIELSPLHF.